What follows are 20 T cell receptor beta chains derived from one specimen sequenced in a study of T-cell memory formation after mild COVID-19. A single record per CDR3 protein comes from TCRdb applying MiXCR to the 5' RACE reads. The table includes hundreds of thousands of distinct CDR3 sequences, more than 20% detected once. The sequenced sample was PBMCs or a T cell subset sorted from them (not recorded which). These receptor sequences come from an adult woman who had mild COVID-19 (a few samples of this study predate the infection). Cell type and time point are not known.

This clonotype occurred a few times. The chain employs TRBV10-3 and TRBJ2-1; D is uncertain. The V end lost 2 bases, the J end lost 8 bases, and 19 bases lay between the germline ends. Looked up from germline, CDR1 is ENHRY and CDR2 is SYGVKD. This CDR3 spans 16 amino acids. This CDR3 is CAISEPTLAAADEQFF. Here the CDR3 DNA reads TGTGCCATCAGTGAGCCCACTCTCGCAGCCGCGGATGAGCAGTTCTTC.

This chain connects TRBV11-2 to TRBJ1-2; D gene ambiguous. Trimming cost V 0 bases and J 8 bases, with 7 bases left between them. Per the germline V gene, CDR1 is SGHAT and CDR2 is FQNNGV. The CDR3 extends over 12 amino acids. CDR3 region: CASSLEAVGYTF. The CDR3 coding sequence is TGTGCCAGCAGCTTAGAAGCCGTGGGCTACACCTTC. Filled out from reference TRBV11-2 and TRBJ1-2, the complete variable domain reads EAGVAQSPRYKIIEKRQSVAFWCNPISGHATLYWYQQILGQGPKLLIQFQNNGVVDDSQLPKDRFSAERLKGVDSTLKIQPAKLEDSAVYLCASSLEAVGYTFGSGTRLTVV.

This clonotype appeared once. The chain combines TRBV5-4 with TRBJ2-1, with 9 bases matching TRBD2. V lost 0 bases and J lost 10; bases outside the gene matches: 8. This CDR3 has 15 amino acids. Germline V gene lookup returns CDR1 SGHNT and CDR2 YYREEE (reference sequence). CDR3 nucleotides: TGTGCCAGCAGCTTGGGGTATAGCGGGGGTTGGGAGCAGTTCTTC. Amino acids: CASSLGYSGGWEQFF.

This rearrangement joins TRBV20-1 to TRBJ1-1; D might be TRBD1 (5 bases). V was shortened by 5 bases and J by 6 bases, with 13 bases between the two germline ends. The CDR3 is 12 residues long. The germline V gene encodes CDR1 DFQATT and CDR2 SNEGSKA (reference sequence). The CDR3 is CSADGGTSEAFF. As DNA, the CDR3 is TGCAGTGCTGACGGGGGGACGTCTGAAGCTTTCTTT.

There are a few counts of this clonotype. The J gene is TRBJ2-1, the V gene TRBV6-4, with TRBD1 identical over 7 bases. This CDR3 is built from 17 residues. The trim removed 6 bases at V and 4 bases at J, leaving 15 bases unmatched. The V gene's germline CDR1 is MRHNA and CDR2 SNTAGT. The CDR3 sequence is CASSSFPQRTGYNEQFF. The CDR3 DNA reads TGTGCCAGCAGCAGCTTCCCCCAAAGGACAGGTTACAATGAGCAGTTCTTC.

There are a few counts of this clonotype. This rearrangement joins TRBV7-6 to TRBJ2-7, with 8 bases that match TRBD2. Germline trimming cut 3 bases from V and 4 bases from J; bases unmatched to any gene: 8. The CDR3 is 15 residues long. From germline, CDR1 is SGHVS and CDR2 FNYEAQ. CDR3: CASSLPPTGGYEQYF. Written as DNA, the CDR3 is TGTGCCAGCAGCTTGCCTCCCACGGGAGGGTACGAGCAGTACTTC.

In its sample, this clonotype was seen a few times. This chain links TRBV6-1 with TRBJ2-2; D remains ambiguous. V lost 4 bases and J 1 base, leaving 7 bases between the germline ends. This CDR3 contains 14 residues. Germline CDR1 MNHNS, CDR2 SASEGT. CDR3: CASSVYRNTGELFF. CDR3 sequence (DNA): TGTGCCAGCAGTGTTTACAGGAACACCGGGGAGCTGTTTTTT.

This clonotype occurred a few times. J is TRBJ2-3 and V is TRBV7-9, with 15 positions matching TRBD2. The CDR3 has 17 residues. With 3 bases clipped from V and 4 bases from J, the junction kept 5 bases outside the gene matches. The germline gives CDR1 SEHNR, CDR2 FQNEAQ (reference sequence). DNA for the CDR3: TGTGCCAGCAGCTTCTTGGGACTAGCGGGAGGCGCAGATACGCAGTATTTT. It translates to CASSFLGLAGGADTQYF. Combining the CDR3 with reference TRBV7-9 and TRBJ2-3 gives the whole variable domain DTGVSQNPRHKITKRGQNVTFRCDPISEHNRLYWYRQTLGQGPEFLTYFQNEAQLEKSRLLSDRFSAERPKGSFSTLEIQRTEQGDSAMYLCASSFLGLAGGADTQYFGPGTRLTVL.

This clonotype was counted between two and nine times. This rearrangement joins TRBV2 to TRBJ2-5; TRBD2 is a possible D gene (6 bases). The CDR3 loop spans 13 amino acids. Germline lookup yields CDR1 SNHLY and CDR2 FYNNEI. Trimming cost V 8 bases and J 4 bases, with 14 bases left between them. The CDR3 nucleotides are TGTGCCAGCTCCCGGGGGAGTGGAGAGACCCAGTACTTC. This translates into CASSRGSGETQYF.

The rearrangement links TRBV7-3 to TRBJ2-1; D gene unclear. The germline gives CDR1 SGHTA, CDR2 FQGTGA. With 3 bases removed from V and 2 bases from J, the gap between germline ends came to 8 bases. The CDR3 has 14 amino acids. CDR3 loop: CASSFGYPYNEQFF. The CDR3 DNA sequence: TGTGCCAGCAGCTTCGGTTATCCCTACAATGAGCAGTTCTTC.

This clonotype was found a few times. The chain employs TRBV20-1 and TRBJ2-3; D is ambiguous. This CDR3 comprises 13 residues. The V end lost 3 bases, the J end lost 0 bases, and 7 bases lay between the germline ends. Germline-derived CDR1 and CDR2 are DFQATT and SNEGSKA (reference sequence). For the CDR3, the DNA is TGCAGTGCTAGGGCGGACAGCACAGATACGCAGTATTTT. This sequence encodes CSARADSTDTQYF.

This chain links TRBV7-9 with TRBJ2-1; 12 bases agree with TRBD2. The CDR3 contains 14 residues. The V gene end was trimmed by 5 bases and the J gene end by 9 bases; junction bases not matched to a gene: 5. In germline, CDR1 is SEHNR, CDR2 FQNEAQ (reference sequence). As DNA, the CDR3 is TGTGCCAGCAGCGCGCGACTAGCGGGAGTTGAGCAGTTCTTC. It specifies CASSARLAGVEQFF.

The sample holds a few counts of this clonotype. The chain employs TRBV7-2 and TRBJ2-3; no reliable D call. Trimming took 2 bases from V and 2 from J, leaving 8 bases between them. Per germline, CDR1 SGHTA and CDR2 FQGNSA. The CDR3 length is 14 residues. CDR3 in DNA: TGTGCCAGCAGCTTAACCGATAACACAGATACGCAGTATTTT. This codes for CASSLTDNTDTQYF.

This clonotype appeared a single time. The chain couples TRBV12-3 or TRBV12-4 to TRBJ1-1, with D maybe TRBD1 (5 bases). Trimming left V 6 bases short and J 4 bases short, with 15 bases between. CDR3 length equals 14 residues. Here the CDR3 reads CASRLGGDSTEAFF. The CDR3 nucleotides are TGTGCCAGCAGGCTCGGAGGGGATAGCACTGAAGCTTTCTTT.

The rearrangement joins TRBV5-1 to TRBJ1-4; D gene unclear. Germline lookup yields CDR1 SGHRS and CDR2 YFSETQ. The germline V and J ends were trimmed by 0 bases and 8 bases, with 17 bases remaining between them. This CDR3 is built from 16 residues. The CDR3 DNA reads as TGCGCCAGCAGCTTGGATCGTTGGGGATCAGGAGAAAAACTGTTTTTT. This encodes CASSLDRWGSGEKLFF.

This clonotype showed up many times. The genes are TRBV7-9 and TRBJ2-2; TRBD2 matches at 8 bases. The junction had 12 bases not matched to a gene; V was cut back by 5 bases and J by 7 bases. This CDR3 region has 16 residues. Per the germline V gene, CDR1 is SEHNR and CDR2 is FQNEAQ (reference sequence). CDR3 nucleotide sequence: TGTGCCAGCAGCACGCCCCGGGGGGGGCATGTCGGGGAGCTGTTTTTT. Protein: CASSTPRGGHVGELFF.

The V and J genes are TRBV6-6 and TRBJ2-3, with a possible D match to TRBD1 (6 bases). There are 13 residues in the CDR3. Between the trimmed V and J ends, which lost 7 bases and 4 bases, there was a span of 12 bases. Germline V gene lookup returns CDR1 MNHNY and CDR2 SVGAGI (reference sequence). Here the CDR3 reads CASTSRGSDTQYF. CDR3 in DNA: TGTGCCAGCACCTCAAGGGGGTCAGATACGCAGTATTTT.

The chain uses TRBV5-1 and TRBJ2-7; TRBD1 agrees at 7 bases. Per the germline V gene, CDR1 is SGHRS and CDR2 is YFSETQ. V shed 1 base, J shed 4 bases, and the junction held 20 bases outside the gene matches. The CDR3 loop spans 19 amino acids. The CDR3 DNA reads as TGCGCCAGCAGCTTGCGTCCGTCCGTTAGACAGGGTGACCGGTACGAGCAGTACTTC. Translation gives CASSLRPSVRQGDRYEQYF.

This clonotype was seen more than once but under ten times. The genes are TRBV6-5 and TRBJ2-1; tentative D call: TRBD2 (5 bases). Germline V CDR1 and CDR2: MNHEY, SVGAGI. The CDR3 is made up of 11 amino acids. V gave up 7 bases and J gave up 9 bases, with 10 bases separating them. CDR3 sequence (DNA): TGTGCCAGCACACGGGGTAGTGAGCAGTTCTTC. Its protein product is CASTRGSEQFF.

This clonotype was observed a handful of times. The chain recombines TRBV12-3 or TRBV12-4 with TRBJ2-1; 9 bases align to TRBD1. The CDR3 loop spans 15 amino acids. V was pared by 5 bases and J by 8 bases, with 10 bases of the junction left unmatched. Written as DNA, the CDR3 is TGTGCCAGCAGTCCATGGGGGACAGGGTCCGATGAGCAGTTCTTC. This gives the protein CASSPWGTGSDEQFF.